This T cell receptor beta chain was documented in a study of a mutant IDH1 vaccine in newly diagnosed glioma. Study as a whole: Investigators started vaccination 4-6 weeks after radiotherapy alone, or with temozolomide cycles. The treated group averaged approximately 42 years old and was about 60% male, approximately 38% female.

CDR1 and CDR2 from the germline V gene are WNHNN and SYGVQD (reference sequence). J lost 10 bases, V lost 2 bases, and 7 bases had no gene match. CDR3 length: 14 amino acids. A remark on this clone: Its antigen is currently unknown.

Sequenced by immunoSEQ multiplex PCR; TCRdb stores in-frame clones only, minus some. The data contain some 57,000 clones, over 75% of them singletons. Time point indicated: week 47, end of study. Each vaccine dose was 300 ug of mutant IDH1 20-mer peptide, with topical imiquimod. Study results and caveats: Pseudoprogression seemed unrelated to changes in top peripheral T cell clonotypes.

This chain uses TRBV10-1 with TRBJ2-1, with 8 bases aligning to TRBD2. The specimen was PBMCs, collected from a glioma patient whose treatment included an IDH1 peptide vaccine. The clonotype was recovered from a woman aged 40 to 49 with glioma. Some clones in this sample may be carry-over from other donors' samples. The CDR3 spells CASSERGGLTEQFF. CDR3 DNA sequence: TGCGCCAGCAGTGAGCGGGGGGGCTTGACCGAGCAGTTCTTC.